This record covers a single T cell receptor beta chain. Its antigen is not yet known. Nothing much larger sits one base from this clone, and base qualities are not available. The data are from a study of post-analysis software for immune sequencing data (dated by TCRdb to the mid-2010s). For the study in its entirety: Recorded disease courses included relapsing-remitting, secondary progressive and progressive-relapsing multiple sclerosis, with some patients lacking subtype annotation. The patient repertoires were compared against around 11 previously published healthy control repertoires obtained from donors aged 6 to 25 years. A subset of samples was prepared in parallel using single-end sample barcoding, then pooled and co-amplified after Illumina adapter ligation. General study outcomes and caveats: Patients showed significantly higher frequencies than controls for five TRBV segments, among them TRBV5-6, TRBV5-1 and TRBV20-1. The control group was slightly older than the multiple sclerosis patient group. Direct clustering with F measure showed strong co-clustering of samples prepared in the same batch, prompting a batch-effect correction. Compared with controls, multiple sclerosis patients had significantly lower normalized Chao1 diversity, a finding suggesting substantial peripheral T-cell clonal expansion.

After removal of 0 bases from V and 4 bases from J, the junction retains 6 bases not matched to a gene. The CDR3 measures 15 amino acids from cysteine to phenylalanine. Solely the CDR3 DNA is kept, with 45 bases framed from the first base. In the germline V gene, CDR1 corresponds to SGHRS and CDR2 to YFSETQ. The protocol used for the library was PCR. These reads were obtained on an Illumina HiSeq 2500. Unique molecular identifiers were incorporated into TCR beta cDNA libraries to reduce PCR and sequencing biases. Some 500,000 cDNA molecules were obtained for every 1 to 10 million input T cells, so each molecule roughly corresponded to one T cell. The patient libraries were prepared and sequenced using the same protocol as the earlier healthy control dataset. Samples belonging to the same batch were prepared together, multiplexed and sequenced on a shared HiSeq lane. Per the authors' processing: Raw barcoded reads were processed with MIGEC, discarding single-read molecular identifier groups before consensus assembly and CDR3 extraction. VDJtools was used for post-analysis of the clonotype tables, with diversity normalized by down-sampling every dataset to the smallest sample size. To correct batch-related cross-sample contamination, repertoire overlap clustering matched CDR3 amino acid sequences but not nucleotide sequences. TCRdb cleaned the public reads at Q25 with fastp, built clones with MiXCR and kept in-frame beta chains. Rows with one shared CDR3 protein collapse into an entry with the most common genes and DNA. TCRdb assigned the V and J calls; the authors' analysis was not used. The sample table shows about 400,000 distinct CDR3 sequences, and roughly 36% are seen once. Of the sample, around an eighth is held by the ten largest clones.

To demonstrate the VDJtools post-analysis software, the study profiled TCR beta repertoires from the peripheral blood of 10 to 15 young patients with multiple sclerosis. The multiple sclerosis patients were children and adolescents ranging in age from 6 to 15 years. The chain is encoded by TRBV5-1 joined to TRBJ2-7, with TRBD1 matching 8 junction bases. The sequencing input was blood. This TCR came from a girl under 18 with multiple sclerosis. The DNA is as follows: TGCGCCAGCAGCTTGGCGGGACAGGTTGAGTACGAGCAGTACTTC. Protein translation: CASSLAGQVEYEQYF.